These 4 T cell receptor beta chains share one sample of origin, sequenced in a study of T cell clusters in autoimmune cytopenias. Approximately 36,000 genome equivalents of blood DNA were amplified for TRB. One tube held mixed TRB-A and TRB-B primer pools for touch-down PCR. After re-calling the multiplex PCR reads, TCRdb lists one entry per CDR3 protein, DNA absent. Its clone listing holds over 5,500 distinct CDR3 sequences. The same data also contributed to another study, on T cell repertoires in aging, cancer and after chemotherapy.

The sample taken for sequencing was peripheral blood. These receptors came from a human donor in good health.

Frequency places this clonotype as medium-sized (0.01 to 0.1%). The chain links TRBV27 to TRBJ2-3; TCRdb gives TRBD1 as the D gene, but with no DNA this cannot be confirmed. The CDR3 length is 12 residues. Germline CDR1 and CDR2: MNHEY and SMNVEV (reference sequence). CDR3: CASRTSGLAQYF.

The chain has TRBV4-3 and TRBJ1-6; checking the TCRdb D call of TRBD1 is not possible without DNA. The CDR3 covers 19 residues. Germline V gives CDR1 LGHNA, CDR2 YSLEER. The CDR3 reads CASSQDFAEGQGASSPLHF.

The genes are TRBV5-4 and TRBJ1-2. The germline gives CDR1 SGHNT, CDR2 YYREEE (reference sequence). This CDR3 spans 15 amino acids. The CDR3 sequence: CASSLPAQRDYGYTF.

V gene TRBV5-5 combines with J gene TRBJ1-3. CDR1 is SGHKS and CDR2 is YYEKEE in the germline V gene (reference sequence). The CDR3 totals 16 residues. CDR3 residues: CASSPRGGSNGNTIYF.